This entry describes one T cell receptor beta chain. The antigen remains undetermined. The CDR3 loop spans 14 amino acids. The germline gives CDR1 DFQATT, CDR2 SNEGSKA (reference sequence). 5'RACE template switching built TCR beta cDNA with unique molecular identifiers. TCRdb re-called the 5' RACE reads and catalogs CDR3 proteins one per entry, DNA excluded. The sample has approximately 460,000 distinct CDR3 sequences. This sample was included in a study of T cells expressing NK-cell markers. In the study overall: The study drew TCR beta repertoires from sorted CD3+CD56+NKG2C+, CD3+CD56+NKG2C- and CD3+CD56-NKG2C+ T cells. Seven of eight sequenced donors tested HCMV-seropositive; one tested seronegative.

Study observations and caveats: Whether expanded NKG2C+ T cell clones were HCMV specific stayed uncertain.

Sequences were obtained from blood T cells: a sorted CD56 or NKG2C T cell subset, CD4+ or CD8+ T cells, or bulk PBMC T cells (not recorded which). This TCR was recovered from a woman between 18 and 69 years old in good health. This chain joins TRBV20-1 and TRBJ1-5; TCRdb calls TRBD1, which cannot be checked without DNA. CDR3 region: CSASRDVDNQPQHF.